This TCR beta chain was recovered during a study of shared clonotypes between healthy human individuals. TCRdb keeps only in-frame clones here, not all; method: immunoSEQ multiplex PCR. This table has about 610,000 clones, 95% to 97% appearing once. Naive CD8 isolation took CD45RO-negative cells positively selected for CCR7 and excluded terminally differentiated effector memory CD45RA+ cells. Sequencing input: naive CD8+ T cells sorted from blood. This receptor was identified in a young woman in good health.

The DNA for the CDR3 is TGTGCCAGTAGTATCGGAACTAGTTATGGCACAGATACGCAGTATTTT. Translated, it gives CASSIGTSYGTDTQYF. V and J are TRBV19 and TRBJ2-3, with D tentatively TRBD2 (5 bases). Trimming took off 3 bases at V and 1 base at J, with 14 bases between the two ends. From germline, CDR1 is LNHDA and CDR2 SQIVND (reference sequence). The CDR3 totals 16 residues.